This TCR beta chain was captured by sequencing in a study of OX40 agonist ivuxolimab in advanced cancers. Sequencing was performed with immunoSEQ multiplex PCR; in TCRdb, only in-frame clones are kept and a portion is missing. The sample contains about 24,000 clones, about 80% of which appear only once. Study-wide results and limits: Determination of antigen specificity was not performed for the expanded peripheral T cells.

This CDR3 is built from 16 residues. CDR1 SGHAT and CDR2 FQNNGV come from the germline V gene. V dropped 1 base and J dropped 8 bases, with 20 bases sitting between them. With respect to this clone: What it recognizes is unknown.

This receptor was taken from an adult with an advanced solid tumor such as melanoma, head and neck, liver or kidney cancer. The chain employs TRBV11-2 and TRBJ1-2; tentative D call: TRBD1 (6 bases). Sequenced here: CD4+ or CD8+ T cells sorted from blood, sampled in a trial of the OX40 agonist ivuxolimab. CDR3 DNA: TGTGCCAGCAGCTTAGCGGGGGCAGGACCCTACAACGGCTACACCTTC. Translating gives CASSLAGAGPYNGYTF.